Included here is one T cell receptor (beta chain) sequence, with context. As originally analysed: Amplified reference gene primers provided the basis for estimating nucleated cell counts. Generated by immunoSEQ multiplex PCR, the TCRdb table keeps only in-frame clones and is missing some. Clonal size and the V and J genes are those of that table, whereas D and trimming came from the DNA. This table holds about 480,000 clones, 88% found once. The CDR3 covers 14 residues. Germline lookup yields CDR1 MNHEY and CDR2 SMNVEV (reference sequence). J lost 4 bases, V lost 5 bases, and 6 bases had no gene match. The sample comes from a study of blood T cell repertoires in COVID-19. Study at large: Donors in the United States, Italy and Spain gave samples during acute or convalescent COVID-19. Sample material is recorded as cDNA or gDNA derived from T cells, B-cell-depleted T cells, or PBMCs.

The sequenced material came from PBMCs or T cells enriched from blood (not recorded which). This receptor was obtained from a woman aged 40-49 years who had recovered from COVID-19. This chain links TRBV27 with TRBJ1-2; 8 bases align to TRBD1. CDR3 bases: TGTGCCAGCAGTACCAGGACAGGGTCCTATGGCTACACCTTC. Protein product: CASSTRTGSYGYTF.